This T cell receptor (beta chain) is from a study of blood T cell repertoires in COVID-19. On the study more broadly: Donors in the United States, Italy and Spain gave samples during acute or convalescent COVID-19. In each case, the material was cDNA or gDNA derived from T cells, B-cell-depleted T cells, or PBMCs.

CDR1 and CDR2 (germline): SGHNT, YYREEE (reference sequence). This CDR3 region has 14 residues. Deletions cut 4 bases from V and 3 bases from J, with 13 bases between. The Seattle site enrolled patients during active infection and followed them longitudinally. The table came from immunoSEQ multiplex PCR; TCRdb's copy has only in-frame clones and leaves some out. The sample includes almost 350,000 clones, approximately 89% of them seen just once. The TCR was taken from a woman aged 60 to 75 with COVID-19, enrolled during active disease. Sequenced: peripheral blood. The rearrangement joins TRBV5-4 to TRBJ1-1, with D possibly being TRBD1 (6 bases). DNA for the CDR3: TGTGCCAGCAGCCCCAGGGGAAGGGACACTGAAGCTTTCTTT. It yields the protein CASSPRGRDTEAFF.